Below, one T cell receptor beta chain is given with its context. These data are taken from a study of blood T cell repertoires in COVID-19. Background on the study: T cells, B-cell-depleted T cells, or PBMCs supplied cDNA or gDNA.

Assay used: immunoSEQ multiplex PCR; TCRdb lists only in-frame clones, some missing. The sample shows 150,000 to 200,000 clones, roughly 84% of them seen only once. CDR3 length equals 14 residues. The junction had 6 bases not matched to a gene; V was cut back by 3 bases and J by 6 bases. Germline V CDR1 and CDR2: MNHEY, SMNVEV (reference sequence). The receptor was derived from a woman at least 80 years old with active or convalescent COVID-19. V and J are TRBV27 and TRBJ2-7; TRBD1 agrees at 9 bases. Sequenced material: peripheral blood. The CDR3 loop is CASSLRGTGREQYF. As DNA, the CDR3 is TGTGCCAGCAGTTTGCGTGGGACAGGGCGCGAGCAGTACTTC.